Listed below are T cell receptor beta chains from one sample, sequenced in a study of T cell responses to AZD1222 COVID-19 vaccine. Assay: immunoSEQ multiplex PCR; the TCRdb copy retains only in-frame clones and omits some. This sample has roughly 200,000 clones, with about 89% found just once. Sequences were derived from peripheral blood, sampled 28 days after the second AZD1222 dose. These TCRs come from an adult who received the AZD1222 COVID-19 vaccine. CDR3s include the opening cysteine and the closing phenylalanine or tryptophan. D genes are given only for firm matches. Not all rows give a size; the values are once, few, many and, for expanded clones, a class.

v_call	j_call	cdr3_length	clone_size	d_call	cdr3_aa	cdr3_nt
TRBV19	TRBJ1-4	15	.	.	CASTPIGGRWEKLFF	TGTGCCAGTACCCCGATCGGGGGTCGGTGGGAAAAACTGTTTTTT
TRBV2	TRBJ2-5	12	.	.	CASSYSRETQYF	TGTGCCAGCAGCTACTCCCGAGAGACCCAGTACTTC
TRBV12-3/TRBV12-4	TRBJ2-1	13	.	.	CASTAGLLNEQFF	TGTGCCAGCACAGCGGGCCTTTTGAATGAGCAGTTCTTC
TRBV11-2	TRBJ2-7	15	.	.	CASSRVGLLSYEQYF	TGTGCCAGCAGCCGCGTCGGACTCCTCTCCTACGAGCAGTACTTC
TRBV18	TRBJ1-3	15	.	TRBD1	CASSPDRVNGNTIYF	TGTGCCAGCTCTCCTGACAGGGTGAATGGAAACACCATATATTTT
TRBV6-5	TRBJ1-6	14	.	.	CASKEGSYNSPLHF	TGTGCCAGCAAGGAGGGTTCCTATAATTCACCCCTCCACTTT
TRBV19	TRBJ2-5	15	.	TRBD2	CASSWGLAGTETQYF	TGTGCCAGTAGCTGGGGACTAGCGGGAACAGAGACCCAGTACTTC
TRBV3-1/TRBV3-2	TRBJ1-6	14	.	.	CASSPLPHNSPLHF	TGTGCCAGCAGCCCACTGCCCCATAATTCACCCCTCCACTTT
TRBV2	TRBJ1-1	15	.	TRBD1	CASSGLQGGNTEAFF	TGTGCCAGCAGTGGCCTACAGGGGGGGAACACTGAAGCTTTCTTT
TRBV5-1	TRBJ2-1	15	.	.	CASSLVNKVDGRQFF	TGCGCCAGCAGCTTGGTGAATAAGGTGGACGGCAGGCAGTTCTTC
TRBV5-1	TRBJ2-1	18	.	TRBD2	CASSPVLLTSGSGSEQFF	TGCGCCAGCAGCCCCGTTCTCTTGACTAGCGGGAGTGGTAGTGAGCAGTTCTTC
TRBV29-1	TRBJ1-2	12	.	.	CSVGTDYYGYTF	TGCAGCGTAGGGACGGACTACTATGGCTACACCTTC
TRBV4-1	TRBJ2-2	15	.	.	CASSQGFGGTGELFF	TGCGCCAGCAGCCAGGGTTTTGGGGGGACCGGGGAGCTGTTTTTT
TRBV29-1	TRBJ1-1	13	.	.	CSVEGRMNTEAFF	TGCAGCGTTGAAGGCAGGATGAACACTGAAGCTTTCTTT
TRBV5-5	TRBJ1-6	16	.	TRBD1	CASSPLTNRGNSPLHF	TGTGCCAGCAGCCCGCTAACTAACAGGGGGAATTCACCCCTCCACTTT
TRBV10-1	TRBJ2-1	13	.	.	CASSEGLNNEQFF	TGCGCCAGCAGTGAGGGCCTAAACAATGAGCAGTTCTTC
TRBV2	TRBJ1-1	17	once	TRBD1	CASNLVIGTDMNTEAFF	TGTGCCAGCAACCTGGTAATAGGGACAGACATGAACACTGAAGCTTTCTTT
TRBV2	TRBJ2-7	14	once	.	CASSVTRRSYEQYF	TGTGCCAGCAGTGTAACCCGGCGCTCCTACGAGCAGTACTTC
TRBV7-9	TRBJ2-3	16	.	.	CASSLSSSRSTDTQYF	TGTGCCAGCAGCTTAAGCTCTAGCCGTAGCACAGATACGCAGTATTTT
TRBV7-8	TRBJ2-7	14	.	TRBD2	CASSPRLANYEQYF	TGTGCCAGCAGCCCTAGACTAGCGAACTACGAGCAGTACTTC
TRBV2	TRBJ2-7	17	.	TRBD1	CASSEAGGQGKYYEQYF	TGTGCCAGCAGTGAAGCGGGGGGACAGGGAAAATACTACGAGCAGTACTTC
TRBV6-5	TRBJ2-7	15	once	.	CASSYGGGGSYEQYF	TGTGCCAGCAGTTACGGGGGTGGGGGATCCTACGAGCAGTACTTC
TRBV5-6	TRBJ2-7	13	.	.	CASSLGRTYEQYF	TGTGCCAGCAGCTTGGGCCGGACCTACGAGCAGTACTTC
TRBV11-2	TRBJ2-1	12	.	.	CASSLNWREQFF	TGTGCCAGCAGCTTAAACTGGCGGGAGCAGTTCTTC
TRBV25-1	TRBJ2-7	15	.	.	CASSDQGIPAYEQYF	TGTGCCAGCAGTGATCAAGGGATACCCGCCTACGAGCAGTACTTC
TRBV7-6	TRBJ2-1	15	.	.	CASSLATISYNEQFF	TGTGCCAGCAGCTTAGCGACTATCTCCTACAATGAGCAGTTCTTC
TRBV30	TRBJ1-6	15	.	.	CAWSPLIAYNSPLHF	TGTGCCTGGAGCCCCCTGATTGCCTATAATTCACCCCTCCACTTT
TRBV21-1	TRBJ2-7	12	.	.	CASSEGGNEQYF	TGTGCCAGCAGCGAAGGGGGAAACGAGCAGTACTTC
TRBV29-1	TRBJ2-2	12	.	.	CSLGRGIGELFF	TGCAGCCTGGGTCGGGGGATAGGGGAGCTGTTTTTT
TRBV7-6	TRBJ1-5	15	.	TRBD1	CASSPQGAVSQPQHF	TGTGCCAGCAGCCCCCAGGGGGCGGTGAGTCAGCCCCAGCATTTT
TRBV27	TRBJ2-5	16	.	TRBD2	CASSFGLAGGGETQYF	TGTGCCAGCAGTTTCGGACTAGCGGGAGGTGGGGAGACCCAGTACTTC
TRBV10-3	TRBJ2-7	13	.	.	CATCRDNTYEQYF	TGTGCCACCTGTAGGGACAATACCTACGAGCAGTACTTC
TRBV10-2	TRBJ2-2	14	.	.	CASNGASNTGELFF	TGCGCCAGCAATGGAGCCTCGAACACCGGGGAGCTGTTTTTT
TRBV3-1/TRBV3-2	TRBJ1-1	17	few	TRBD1	CASSQGQGAEWNTEAFF	TGTGCCAGCAGCCAAGGGCAGGGGGCAGAGTGGAACACTGAAGCTTTCTTT
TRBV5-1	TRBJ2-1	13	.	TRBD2	CASSTAGANEQFF	TGCGCCAGCAGCACCGCGGGAGCCAATGAGCAGTTCTTC
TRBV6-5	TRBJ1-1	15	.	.	CASSYSSRQNTEAFF	TGTGCCAGCAGTTACTCTTCGAGACAGAACACTGAAGCTTTCTTT
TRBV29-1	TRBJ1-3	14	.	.	CSVETGLSGNTIYF	TGCAGCGTTGAGACAGGCCTCTCTGGAAACACCATATATTTT
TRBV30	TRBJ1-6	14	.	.	CAWSVYSYNSPLHF	TGTGCCTGGAGTGTGTACTCCTATAATTCACCCCTCCACTTT
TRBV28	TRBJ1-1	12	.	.	CASSSPGTALRF	TGTGCCAGCAGTTCGCCCGGGACGGCTTTACGCTTT
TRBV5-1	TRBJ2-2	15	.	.	CASRYRTTTAGELFF	TGCGCCAGCAGATACAGGACTACGACGGCCGGGGAGCTGTTTTTT
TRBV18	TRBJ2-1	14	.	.	CASSPESGPNEQFF	TGTGCCAGCTCACCGGAATCGGGGCCCAATGAGCAGTTCTTC
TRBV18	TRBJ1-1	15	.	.	CASSPLRWGNTEAFF	TGTGCCAGCTCACCTCTCAGGTGGGGAAACACTGAAGCTTTCTTT
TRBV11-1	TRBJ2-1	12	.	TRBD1	CASSQEGTGQFF	TGTGCCAGCAGCCAAGAAGGGACAGGTCAGTTCTTC
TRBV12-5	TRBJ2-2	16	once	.	CASGYLSSTNTGELFF	TGTGCTAGTGGCTATTTATCCTCTACGAACACCGGGGAGCTGTTTTTT
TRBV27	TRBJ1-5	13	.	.	CASRRQLNQPQHF	TGTGCCAGCAGACGACAGCTCAATCAGCCCCAGCATTTT
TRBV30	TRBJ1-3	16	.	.	CAWSVPRFSSGNTIYF	TGTGCCTGGAGTGTTCCCCGATTCAGCTCTGGAAACACCATATATTTT
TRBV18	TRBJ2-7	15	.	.	CASSTTRVGLYEQYF	TGTGCCAGCTCTACCACCAGGGTGGGGCTCTACGAGCAGTACTTC
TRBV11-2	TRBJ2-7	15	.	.	CASSSPGTGVYEQYF	TGTGCCAGCAGCTCCCCGGGGACGGGGGTCTACGAGCAGTACTTC
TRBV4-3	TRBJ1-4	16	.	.	CASSHNTLPTNEKLFF	TGCGCCAGCAGCCACAATACTCTGCCAACTAATGAAAAACTGTTTTTT
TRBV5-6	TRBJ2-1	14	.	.	CASSYRVQEYEQFF	TGTGCCAGCAGCTACCGGGTACAAGAGTATGAGCAGTTCTTC
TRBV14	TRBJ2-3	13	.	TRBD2	CASSHGTSSSQYF	TGTGCCAGCAGCCATGGGACTAGTTCTTCCCAGTATTTT
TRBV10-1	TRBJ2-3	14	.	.	CASSEQGSTDTQYF	TGCGCCAGCAGTGAGCAGGGTTCAACAGATACGCAGTATTTT
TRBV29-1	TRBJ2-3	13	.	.	CSVGGSATDTQYF	TGCAGCGTAGGGGGATCGGCCACAGATACGCAGTATTTT
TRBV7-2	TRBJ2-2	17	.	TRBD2	CASSLSTSPSNTGELFF	TGTGCCAGCAGCTTATCGACTAGCCCATCGAACACCGGGGAGCTGTTTTTT
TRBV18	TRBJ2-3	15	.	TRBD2	CASSPERGRSGAQYF	TGTGCCAGCTCACCAGAGCGGGGCCGATCCGGGGCGCAGTATTTT